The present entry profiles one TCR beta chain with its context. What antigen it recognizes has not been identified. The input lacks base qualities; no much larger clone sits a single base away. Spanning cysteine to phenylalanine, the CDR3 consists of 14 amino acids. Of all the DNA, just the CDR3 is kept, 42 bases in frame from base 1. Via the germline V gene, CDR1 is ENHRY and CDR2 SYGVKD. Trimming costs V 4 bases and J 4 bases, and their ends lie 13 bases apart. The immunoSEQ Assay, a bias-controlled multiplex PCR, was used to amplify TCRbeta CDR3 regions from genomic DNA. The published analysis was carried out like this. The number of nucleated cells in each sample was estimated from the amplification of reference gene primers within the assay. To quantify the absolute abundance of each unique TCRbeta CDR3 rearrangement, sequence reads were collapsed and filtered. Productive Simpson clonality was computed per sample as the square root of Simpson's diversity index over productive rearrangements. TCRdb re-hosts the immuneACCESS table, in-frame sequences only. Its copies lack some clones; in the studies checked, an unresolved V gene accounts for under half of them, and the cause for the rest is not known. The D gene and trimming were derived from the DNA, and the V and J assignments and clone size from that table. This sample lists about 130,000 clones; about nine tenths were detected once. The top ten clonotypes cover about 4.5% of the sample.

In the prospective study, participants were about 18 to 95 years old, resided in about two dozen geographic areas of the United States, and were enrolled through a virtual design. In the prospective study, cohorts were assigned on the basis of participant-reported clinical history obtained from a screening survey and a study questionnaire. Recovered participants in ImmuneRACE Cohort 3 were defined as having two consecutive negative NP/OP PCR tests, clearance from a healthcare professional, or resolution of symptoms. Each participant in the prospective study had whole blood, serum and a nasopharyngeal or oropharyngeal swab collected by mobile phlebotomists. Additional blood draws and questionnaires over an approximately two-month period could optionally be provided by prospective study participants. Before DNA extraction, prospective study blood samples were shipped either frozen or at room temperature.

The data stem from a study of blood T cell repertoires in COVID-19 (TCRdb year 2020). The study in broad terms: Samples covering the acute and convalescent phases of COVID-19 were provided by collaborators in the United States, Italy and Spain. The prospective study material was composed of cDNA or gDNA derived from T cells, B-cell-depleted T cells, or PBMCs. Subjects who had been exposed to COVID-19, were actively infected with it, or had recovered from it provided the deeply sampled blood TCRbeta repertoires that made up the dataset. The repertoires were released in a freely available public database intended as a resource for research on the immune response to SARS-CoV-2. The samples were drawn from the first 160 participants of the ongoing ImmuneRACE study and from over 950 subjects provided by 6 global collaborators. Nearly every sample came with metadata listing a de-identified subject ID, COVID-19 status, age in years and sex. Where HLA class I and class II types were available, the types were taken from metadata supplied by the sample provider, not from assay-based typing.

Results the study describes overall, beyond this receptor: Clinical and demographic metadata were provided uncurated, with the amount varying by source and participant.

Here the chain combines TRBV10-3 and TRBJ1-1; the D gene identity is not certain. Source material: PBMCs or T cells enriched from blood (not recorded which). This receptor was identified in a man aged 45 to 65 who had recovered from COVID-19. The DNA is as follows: TGTGCCATCAGTGCAGAATGGTCAGGCACTGAAGCTTTCTTT. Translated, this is CAISAEWSGTEAFF.